What follows are 31 T cell receptor beta chains derived from one specimen sequenced in a study of cytomegalovirus exposure and HLA in healthy donors. PCR employed 60 Vbeta and 13 Jbeta primers. Produced via immunoSEQ multiplex PCR; TCRdb's table is partial and in-frame only. The profile shows over 110,000 clones, just under 85% of them singletons. The sequencing input was PBMCs. The source of these receptors is a woman aged 55-70 years in good health and CMV-seropositive.

CDR3 protein: CASSLGVRGSSHEQYF. CDR3 nucleotides: TGTGCCAGCAGCTTAGGAGTCAGGGGGAGCAGCCACGAGCAGTACTTC. The chain couples TRBV7-3 to TRBJ2-7, with 7 bases identical to TRBD1. The CDR3 length is 16 residues. The germline V gene encodes CDR1 SGHTA and CDR2 FQGTGA. With V trimmed by 2 bases and J by 5 bases, 12 bases remained unmatched.

The J gene is TRBJ1-2, the V gene TRBV27, with D maybe TRBD1 (5 bases). In germline, CDR1 is MNHEY, CDR2 SMNVEV (reference sequence). CDR3 length: 14 amino acids. Trimming took off 6 bases at V and 4 bases at J, with 15 bases between the two ends. DNA of the CDR3: TGTGCCAGCAGCCTCCTCTCGGGGGGCTATGGCTACACCTTC. Encoded protein: CASSLLSGGYGYTF.

The chain has TRBV6-5 and TRBJ2-7; tentative D call: TRBD2 (6 bases). V lost 6 bases and J lost 3, with 12 bases in between. Per the germline V gene, CDR1 is MNHEY and CDR2 is SVGAGI. The CDR3 is 13 amino acids. The CDR3 region is CASSRTGDYEQYF. CDR3 bases: TGTGCCAGCAGCCGTACGGGGGACTACGAGCAGTACTTC.

The V and J genes are TRBV27 and TRBJ2-1; 7 positions agree with TRBD1. Per germline, CDR1 MNHEY and CDR2 SMNVEV (reference sequence). This CDR3 comprises 16 residues. The V and J ends lost 5 bases and 2 bases, in that order; junction bases with no gene match: 9. The CDR3 coding sequence is TGTGCCAGCAGTGGGGGTTGGGGGACAGCCTACAATGAGCAGTTCTTC. Translated, it gives CASSGGWGTAYNEQFF.

This clone was recorded only once. V is TRBV7-9 and J is TRBJ2-7, with 10 bases lining up with TRBD1. V lost 6 bases and J lost 4; bases outside the gene matches: 12. Germline loops: CDR1 SEHNR, CDR2 FQNEAQ (reference sequence). This CDR3 is built from 16 residues. CDR3 sequence: CASRPTGGTGVYEQYF. CDR3 DNA sequence: TGTGCCAGCAGACCTACGGGAGGGACAGGGGTATACGAGCAGTACTTC.

This clone has just a few counts. The chain has TRBV4-2 and TRBJ2-3; TRBD2 agrees at 8 bases. Per germline, CDR1 LGHNA and CDR2 YNFKEQ. Losses at the gene ends were 1 base for V and 4 bases for J; bases not matched to a gene: 4. CDR3 size: 15 residues. The CDR3, as DNA: TGTGCCAGCAGCCAAGGACCGGGAGGGGCAGATACGCAGTATTTT. It is translated as CASSQGPGGADTQYF.

V is TRBV7-8 and J is TRBJ2-1; no clear D gene. Between the trimmed V and J ends, which lost 3 bases and 7 bases, there was a span of 4 bases. The CDR3 is 11 amino acids. The germline V gene has CDR1 SGHVS and CDR2 FQNEAQ. The CDR3 sequence is CASSFLNEQFF. In DNA, the CDR3 is TGTGCCAGCAGCTTCCTAAATGAGCAGTTCTTC. The full variable domain, its missing parts supplied by reference TRBV7-8 and TRBJ2-1, is GAGVSQSPRYKVAKRGQDVALRCDPISGHVSLFWYQQALGQGPEFLTYFQNEAQLDKSGLPSDRFFAERPEGSVSTLKIQRTQQEDSAVYLCASSFLNEQFFGPGTRLTVL.

This clone was counted a few times. The chain recombines TRBV30 with TRBJ1-5; 8 positions match TRBD1. The CDR3 length is 14 residues. V was pared by 0 bases and J by 7 bases, with 5 bases of the junction left unmatched. Germline assignment: CDR1 GTSNPN and CDR2 SVGIG (reference sequence). CDR3 loop: CAWSVGQGDQPQHF. CDR3 nucleotides: TGTGCCTGGAGTGTAGGACAGGGTGACCAGCCCCAGCATTTT.

This CDR3 reads CASNRQQGGTGELFF. The CDR3 DNA follows: TGTGCCAGTAACAGACAGCAGGGAGGAACCGGGGAGCTGTTTTTT. The chain uses TRBV19 and TRBJ2-2; weak D call: TRBD2 (6 bases). Germline V gene lookup returns CDR1 LNHDA and CDR2 SQIVND (reference sequence). V lost 7 bases and J 5 bases, leaving 17 bases between the germline ends. The CDR3 length is 15 residues.

This clone appeared a single time. This chain links TRBV6-5 with TRBJ2-7, with TRBD2 identical over 7 bases. The trim removed 5 bases at V and 2 bases at J, leaving 6 bases unmatched. This CDR3 spans 14 amino acids. Germline-derived CDR1 and CDR2 are MNHEY and SVGAGI. Here the CDR3 DNA reads TGTGCCAGCAGTCGGGGGGAGGGAACCTACGAGCAGTACTTC. This sequence encodes CASSRGEGTYEQYF.

CDR3 nucleotide sequence: TGTGCCAGCAGCGGGAGTGTAAATGAGCAGTTCTTC. Amino acid sequence: CASSGSVNEQFF. J is TRBJ2-1 and V is TRBV27; a weak D match, TRBD2 (6 bases). The germline V gene encodes CDR1 MNHEY and CDR2 SMNVEV (reference sequence). The CDR3 is 12 residues long. V lost 6 bases, J lost 7 bases, and 10 bases lay in between.

The CDR3 DNA reads TGCGCCAGCAGCTCACAGGGGGCTTGGTACAATGAGCAGTTCTTC. Its protein is CASSSQGAWYNEQFF. J is TRBJ2-1 and V is TRBV5-1; 9 bases are a match to TRBD1. This CDR3 spans 15 amino acids. V shed 3 bases, J shed 4 bases, and the junction held 5 bases outside the gene matches. Germline V gene data show CDR1 as SGHRS and CDR2 as YFSETQ.

This clone has only one observation. The chain uses TRBV28 and TRBJ2-7; the match to TRBD1 covers 7 bases. The trim removed 5 bases at V and 4 bases at J, leaving 8 bases unmatched. The CDR3 has 14 residues. Germline values: CDR1 MDHEN, CDR2 SYDVKM. CDR3 residues: CASSPTGSLYEQYF. The CDR3 bases are TGTGCCAGCAGTCCGACAGGGAGTCTATACGAGCAGTACTTC.

This chain uses TRBV15 with TRBJ2-5; no firm D call. Between the trimmed V and J ends, which lost 3 bases and 5 bases, there was a span of 10 bases. The germline gives CDR1 LNHNV, CDR2 YYDKDF (reference sequence). This CDR3 spans 13 amino acids. The CDR3 DNA follows: TGTGCCACCAGCAGGGCCCTGGAGGAGACCCAGTACTTC. Residues: CATSRALEETQYF.

A single count supports this clone. J is TRBJ2-7 and V is TRBV6-1; weak D call: TRBD2 (5 bases). This CDR3 contains 12 residues. Germline CDR1 reads MNHNS; CDR2 reads SASEGT. V was clipped by 8 bases and J by 2 bases, with 10 bases between them. The CDR3 loop is CASGGPTYEQYF. DNA of the CDR3: TGTGCCAGCGGCGGGCCGACCTACGAGCAGTACTTC.

This clone came up once. The chain is built from TRBV7-8 and TRBJ2-1; D is perhaps TRBD2 (6 bases). CDR3 length: 14 amino acids. The germline CDR1 and CDR2 sequences are SGHVS and FQNEAQ. Trimming pared 2 bases from V and 3 bases from J, leaving 8 bases between. The CDR3 nucleotides are TGTGCCAGCAGCTTATCGACTAGCTACAATGAGCAGTTCTTC. This encodes CASSLSTSYNEQFF.

The V gene is TRBV4-1, the J gene TRBJ1-2; tentatively, D is TRBD1 (5 bases). The V end was cut by 1 base, the J end by 6 bases, with 15 bases between. There are 15 residues in the CDR3. Per germline, CDR1 MGHRA and CDR2 YSYEKL. The CDR3 protein is CASSQGDRDSDGYTF. DNA for the CDR3: TGCGCCAGCAGCCAAGGTGACCGGGACTCAGATGGCTACACCTTC.

The chain couples TRBV11-3 to TRBJ2-5, with D tentatively TRBD1 (6 bases). Trimming took off 4 bases at V and 3 bases at J, with 12 bases between the two ends. Germline V CDR1 and CDR2: SGHNT, YENEEA. CDR3 length: 14 amino acids. Written as DNA, the CDR3 is TGTGCCAGCAGCTCCAGGACAGAAGAAGAGACCCAGTACTTC. Its translation is CASSSRTEEETQYF.

The genes are TRBV6-5 and TRBJ2-6; possibly TRBD2 for D (7 bases). V lost 6 bases and J lost 4, with 13 bases in between. From germline, CDR1 is MNHEY and CDR2 SVGAGI. This CDR3 contains 15 residues. CDR3 nucleotide sequence: TGTGCCAGCAGCAACTGGGGGGGCGGGGCCAACGTCCTGACTTTC. It is translated as CASSNWGGGANVLTF.

The rearrangement joins TRBV2 to TRBJ2-5, with D unresolved. With 7 bases removed from V and 2 bases from J, the gap between germline ends came to 5 bases. The CDR3 is 11 residues long. From germline, CDR1 is SNHLY and CDR2 FYNNEI. The DNA for the CDR3 is TGTGCCAGCACCCCTCAAGAGACCCAGTACTTC. Residues: CASTPQETQYF. Looking up the rest from reference TRBV2 and TRBJ2-5 gives the full variable domain: EPEVTQTPSHQVTQMGQEVILRCVPISNHLYFYWYRQILGQKVEFLVSFYNNEISEKSEIFDDQFSVERPDGSNFTLKIRSTKLEDSAMYFCASTPQETQYFGPGTRLLVL.

This chain links TRBV30 with TRBJ1-2; D gene unclear. V shed 2 bases and J shed 4 bases, with 14 bases lying between them. Germline V gene data show CDR1 as GTSNPN and CDR2 as SVGIG (reference sequence). CDR3 length equals 14 residues. The CDR3 region has the DNA TGTGCCTGGAGTAGGAAGAAGGAGGTCTATGGCTACACCTTC. It encodes CAWSRKKEVYGYTF.

This chain joins TRBV7-9 and TRBJ1-3; 7 bases are a match to TRBD1. The CDR3 is 18 amino acids. With V trimmed by 2 bases and J by 3 bases, 13 bases remained unmatched. Germline V gives CDR1 SEHNR, CDR2 FQNEAQ (reference sequence). CDR3 sequence (DNA): TGTGCCAGCAGCTTACCTACAGGGGAACCGAGTCGTGGAAACACCATATATTTT. Amino acid sequence: CASSLPTGEPSRGNTIYF.

The chain carries TRBV5-1 and TRBJ2-1; 8 bases match TRBD1. Losses at the gene ends were 3 bases for V and 6 bases for J; bases not matched to a gene: 5. The CDR3 is made up of 14 amino acids. Germline V CDR1 and CDR2: SGHRS, YFSETQ. CDR3 in DNA: TGCGCCAGCAGCTCTATCGACAGGGGCAATGAGCAGTTCTTC. This translates into CASSSIDRGNEQFF. The full variable domain, its missing parts supplied by reference TRBV5-1 and TRBJ2-1, is KAGVTQTPRYLIKTRGQQVTLSCSPISGHRSVSWYQQTPGQGLQFLFEYFSETQRNKGNFPGRFSGRQFSNSRSEMNVSTLELGDSALYLCASSSIDRGNEQFFGPGTRLTVL.

The rearrangement links TRBV28 to TRBJ2-6, with D possibly TRBD1 on 6 matching bases. The CDR3 consists of 15 residues. V was cut by 4 bases and J by 4 bases, with 11 bases left in between. CDR1 is MDHEN, CDR2 SYDVKM, per germline. CDR3 residues: CASSYPGTGANVLTF. CDR3 coding DNA: TGTGCCAGCAGTTACCCAGGGACAGGGGCCAACGTCCTGACTTTC.

Regarding this clone: The sample contains more than one DNA sequence encoding this CDR3. The chain employs TRBV28 and TRBJ1-2, with 7 bases lining up with TRBD1. The CDR3 is 13 amino acids. The ends lost 5 bases at V and 4 bases at J; junction bases unmatched: 4. Germline values: CDR1 MDHEN, CDR2 SYDVKM. Here the CDR3 reads CASSLTGPYGYTF. The CDR3 DNA reads TGTGCCAGCAGTCTGACAGGGCCCTATGGCTACACCTTC.

The V call is TRBV5-4, the J call TRBJ2-5, with a weak D call TRBD1 (6 bases). This CDR3 region has 16 residues. The V gene lost 4 bases and the J gene lost 5 bases, with 21 bases spanning the gap. Germline V gene data show CDR1 as SGHNT and CDR2 as YYREEE (reference sequence). The CDR3 region has the DNA TGTGCCAGCAGCCCGGTCACAGGGAGCCCTGGGGAGACCCAGTACTTC. This codes for CASSPVTGSPGETQYF. Looking up the rest from reference TRBV5-4 and TRBJ2-5 gives the full variable domain: ETGVTQSPTHLIKTRGQQVTLRCSSQSGHNTVSWYQQALGQGPQFIFQYYREEENGRGNFPPRFSGLQFPNYSSELNVNALELDDSALYLCASSPVTGSPGETQYFGPGTRLLVL.

The chain combines TRBV7-2 with TRBJ2-7; D may be TRBD2 (6 bases). V shed 1 base and J shed 13 bases, with 17 bases lying between them. The CDR3 has 13 residues. CDR1 and CDR2 from the germline V gene are SGHTA and FQGNSA. The CDR3 DNA reads as TGTGCCAGCAGCTTAGACTCTAGTGGAGGGCCATACTTC. Protein sequence: CASSLDSSGGPYF.

The chain couples TRBV4-1 to TRBJ1-5; D is undetermined. The CDR3 consists of 15 residues. The germline V and J ends were trimmed by 1 base and 4 bases, with 11 bases remaining between them. The V gene's germline CDR1 is MGHRA and CDR2 YSYEKL. Here the CDR3 reads CASSQVIAANQPQHF. The CDR3 bases are TGCGCCAGCAGCCAAGTTATAGCAGCTAATCAGCCCCAGCATTTT.

This chain links TRBV4-3 with TRBJ2-2, with 8 bases matching TRBD2. This CDR3 has 18 amino acids. The junction had 6 bases not matched to a gene; V was cut back by 0 bases and J by 0 bases. The V gene's germline CDR1 is LGHNA and CDR2 YSLEER. The CDR3 region is CASSQDWPSGSNTGELFF. In DNA form, the CDR3 reads TGCGCCAGCAGCCAAGATTGGCCTAGCGGGTCGAACACCGGGGAGCTGTTTTTT.

The chain joins TRBV5-6 to TRBJ2-5; perhaps TRBD1 as D (5 bases). The DNA end lines up better with TRBJ2-7; the J call may be wrong. CDR1 is SGHDT and CDR2 is YYEEEE in the germline V gene. This CDR3 comprises 14 residues. The CDR3 DNA follows: TGTGCCAGCAGCTTGGGTACAAGGGGCTACGAGCAGTACTTC. Translation: CASSLGTRGYEQYF.

The chain links TRBV11-1 to TRBJ2-1; 7 bases align to TRBD2. The germline V gene encodes CDR1 SGHAT and CDR2 FQDESV (reference sequence). The V gene end was trimmed by 2 bases and the J gene end by 10 bases; junction bases not matched to a gene: 5. This CDR3 region has 13 residues. In nucleotides, the CDR3 is TGTGCCAGCAGCTTAAGCCTAGCGGCAGAGCAGTTCTTC. Its translation: CASSLSLAAEQFF.